These 19 T cell receptor beta chains were all obtained from the same sample, sequenced in a study of early T cells in non-severe SARS-CoV-2 infection. TCRdb re-called the 5' RACE reads with MiXCR, one entry per CDR3 protein. The sample comprises over 50,000 distinct CDR3 sequences, about 9.3% of which are singletons, and less than 1.5% rests with the top ten. The source material was whole blood. These receptors were collected from an adult who was a healthcare worker with PCR-confirmed SARS-CoV-2 infection or an uninfected control (not recorded which).

This clonotype was recorded at least ten times. The J gene is TRBJ1-5, the V gene TRBV29-1; TRBD1 aligns across 8 bases. The CDR3 covers 14 residues. V lost 8 bases and J lost 3; bases outside the gene matches: 9. Germline V gene lookup returns CDR1 SQVTM and CDR2 ANQGSEA. CDR3 protein: CSPWTGTYNQPQHF. CDR3 nucleotides: TGCAGCCCTTGGACAGGGACCTACAATCAGCCCCAGCATTTT.

The chain has TRBV7-9 and TRBJ2-3; TRBD2 agrees at 10 bases. The J segment lost 5 bases and the V segment lost 2 bases, leaving 4 bases of the junction unmatched. The germline V gene has CDR1 SEHNR and CDR2 FQNEAQ (reference sequence). This CDR3 is built from 15 residues. CDR3 nucleotide sequence: TGTGCCAGCAGCTTATCTAGCGGGGGAATAGATACGCAGTATTTT. Encoded protein: CASSLSSGGIDTQYF. The full variable domain, rest sourced from reference TRBV7-9 and TRBJ2-3, is DTGVSQNPRHKITKRGQNVTFRCDPISEHNRLYWYRQTLGQGPEFLTYFQNEAQLEKSRLLSDRFSAERPKGSFSTLEIQRTEQGDSAMYLCASSLSSGGIDTQYFGPGTRLTVL.

This clonotype was recorded a few times. The V gene is TRBV6-1, the J gene TRBJ1-5; D is uncertain. Germline-derived CDR1 and CDR2 are MNHNS and SASEGT. Trimming removed 6 bases at V and 2 bases at J, with 17 bases between. CDR3 size: 16 residues. The CDR3 DNA reads as TGTGCCAGCAGGGACGGGAGGGCCGCGCGCAATCAGCCCCAGCATTTT. Translated, it gives CASRDGRAARNQPQHF.

This clonotype has more than one count but fewer than ten. This chain joins TRBV4-1 and TRBJ2-1; 8 positions agree with TRBD2. There are 13 residues in the CDR3. The trim removed 6 bases at V and 6 bases at J, leaving 4 bases unmatched. Germline-derived CDR1 and CDR2 are MGHRA and YSYEKL. The CDR3 nucleotides read TGCGCCAGCAGGCGGGGGGACATCAATGAGCAGTTCTTC. Translation: CASRRGDINEQFF.

This clonotype was picked up a small number of times. The gene calls are TRBV7-8 and TRBJ1-1; 7 bases map to TRBD1. Germline V gene sequence: CDR1 SGHVS, CDR2 FQNEAQ. This CDR3 is 11 amino acids long. V was pared by 5 bases and J by 11 bases, with 5 bases of the junction left unmatched. The CDR3 sequence: CASSSNRGAFF. For the CDR3, the DNA is TGTGCCAGCAGCAGCAACAGGGGTGCTTTCTTT.

This clonotype was seen more than once but under ten times. This chain uses TRBV10-2 with TRBJ2-1; D call uncertain. This CDR3 is 14 amino acids long. Trimming removed 2 bases at V and 0 bases at J, with 5 bases between. Germline V gene lookup returns CDR1 WSHSY and CDR2 SAAADI. CDR3 amino acids: CASSEQSSYNEQFF. The CDR3 coding sequence is TGCGCCAGCAGTGAGCAGAGCTCCTACAATGAGCAGTTCTTC.

This clonotype was observed a handful of times. J is TRBJ1-4 and V is TRBV29-1, with D perhaps matching TRBD1 (5 bases). The CDR3 runs to 15 residues. From germline, CDR1 is SQVTM and CDR2 ANQGSEA. The DNA for the CDR3 is TGCAGTGGCAGGGTTGGGGGAGCAACTAATGAAAAACTGTTTTTT. Translation: CSGRVGGATNEKLFF. The whole variable domain, filled in from reference TRBV29-1 and TRBJ1-4, reads SAVISQKPSRDICQRGTSLTIQCQVDSQVTMMFWYRQQPGQSLTLIATANQGSEATYESGFVIDKFPISRPNLTFSTLTVSNMSPEDSSIYLCSGRVGGATNEKLFFGSGTQLSVL.

V is TRBV2 and J is TRBJ2-3; D unresolved. The CDR3 totals 15 residues. CDR1 is SNHLY, CDR2 FYNNEI, per germline. V was clipped by 7 bases and J by 5 bases, with 19 bases between them. Written as DNA, the CDR3 is TGTGCCAGCAAAATTACCCCCCGGTGGGAAGATACGCAGTATTTT. Translated, it gives CASKITPRWEDTQYF.

This clonotype was seen only once. The chain is built from TRBV3-1 and TRBJ2-1; D is possibly TRBD2 (6 bases). Trimming removed 1 base at V and 3 bases at J, with 10 bases between. Germline CDR1 LGHDT, CDR2 YNNKEL (reference sequence). The length of the CDR3 is 15 residues. The CDR3 region is CASSQAGVYYNEQFF. The CDR3 DNA reads as TGTGCCAGCAGCCAAGCGGGGGTCTACTACAATGAGCAGTTCTTC.

V usage is TRBV2 and J usage is TRBJ2-1; 15 bases are a match to TRBD2. Germline CDR1 is SNHLY and CDR2 is FYNNEI. The CDR3 loop spans 15 amino acids. J lost 7 bases, V lost 6 bases, and 4 bases had no gene match. CDR3 loop: CASRGLAGGNNEQFF. CDR3 coding DNA: TGTGCCAGCAGGGGACTAGCGGGGGGAAATAATGAGCAGTTCTTC.

This clonotype was recorded at least ten times. The CDR3 loop reads CAISGTGNSPLHF. CDR3 coding DNA: TGTGCCATCTCCGGGACGGGGAATTCACCCCTCCACTTT. The chain links TRBV10-3 to TRBJ1-6; TRBD1 is a possible D gene (5 bases). The CDR3 runs 13 residues. Germline CDR1 is ENHRY and CDR2 is SYGVKD. V was pared by 8 bases and J by 7 bases, with 12 bases between.

This clonotype showed up many times. This chain uses TRBV6-2 or TRBV6-3 with TRBJ2-6; weak D call: TRBD2 (6 bases). CDR1 and CDR2 (germline): MNHEY, SVGEGT. V lost 4 bases to trimming and J lost 0 bases, with 10 bases between them. The CDR3 length is 16 residues. The CDR3 DNA sequence: TGTGCCAGCAGTTCTGGAGGGTACTCTGGGGCCAACGTCCTGACTTTC. Its translation: CASSSGGYSGANVLTF.

This clonotype showed up many times. The chain joins TRBV2 to TRBJ2-5; perhaps TRBD1 as D (6 bases). CDR1 SNHLY and CDR2 FYNNEI come from the germline V gene. V was shortened by 6 bases and J by 1 base, with 15 bases between the two germline ends. This CDR3 spans 15 amino acids. CDR3 sequence (DNA): TGTGCCAGCAGGGCCCGGGACACCTCCCAAGAGACCCAGTACTTC. Its protein product is CASRARDTSQETQYF.

This clonotype turned up a few times. The chain recombines TRBV20-1 with TRBJ2-3; D is undetermined. Germline loops: CDR1 DFQATT, CDR2 SNEGSKA (reference sequence). This CDR3 spans 15 amino acids. The V end lost 0 bases, the J end lost 2 bases, and 12 bases lay between the germline ends. The CDR3 nucleotides read TGCAGTGCTAGAGATTCGGGCAGGATCACAGATACGCAGTATTTT. Translation: CSARDSGRITDTQYF.

The CDR3 bases are TGTGCCAGCAGCTTAACCCAACAGGGGGCTAATTCACCCCTCCACTTT. Translating gives CASSLTQQGANSPLHF. The chain uses TRBV7-6 and TRBJ1-6; 9 bases are a match to TRBD1. V lost 2 bases to trimming and J lost 6 bases; unmatched junction nucleotides: 5. The germline gives CDR1 SGHVS, CDR2 FNYEAQ. The CDR3 contains 16 residues.

This clonotype was seen repeatedly, ten times or more. The chain uses TRBV20-1 and TRBJ2-3; D is possibly TRBD2 (6 bases). The ends were cut back, 2 bases at V and 6 bases at J, with 12 bases in the middle. The CDR3 covers 13 residues. Germline assignment: CDR1 DFQATT and CDR2 SNEGSKA (reference sequence). The CDR3 bases are TGCAGTGCTAGAATGATAAGCGGGGATACGCAGTATTTT. The encoded protein is CSARMISGDTQYF.

This clonotype was recorded many times. This chain connects TRBV27 to TRBJ2-3; D possibly corresponds to TRBD2 (5 bases). Germline values: CDR1 MNHEY, CDR2 SMNVEV (reference sequence). V was shortened by 5 bases and J by 1 base, with 10 bases between the two germline ends. This CDR3 region has 14 residues. The CDR3 region has the DNA TGTGCCAGCAGTACTAGGTCGGGCACAGATACGCAGTATTTT. Residues: CASSTRSGTDTQYF.

This clonotype was seen more than once but under ten times. The chain is built from TRBV29-1 and TRBJ2-1; TRBD1 matches 9 bases. J gave up 4 bases and V 6 bases, and 7 bases lay outside the gene matches. This CDR3 is built from 14 residues. Germline-derived CDR1 and CDR2 are SQVTM and ANQGSEA. Here the CDR3 reads CSVRLGTGYNEQFF. CDR3 DNA sequence: TGCAGCGTCCGCCTAGGGACAGGGTACAATGAGCAGTTCTTC.

The genes are TRBV20-1 and TRBJ2-1, with 14 bases matching TRBD2. The germline CDR1 and CDR2 sequences are DFQATT and SNEGSKA (reference sequence). Trimming removed 4 bases from V and 8 bases from J; junction bases left unmatched: 4. The CDR3 totals 14 residues. The CDR3, as DNA: TGCAGTGCTAAGGGACTAGCGGGGGCGGATGAGCAGTTCTTC. It translates to CSAKGLAGADEQFF.